A selection of T cell receptor beta chains follows, all from one sample in a study of shared clonotypes between healthy human individuals. TCRdb's copy holds only in-frame clones and misses some; the assay was immunoSEQ multiplex PCR. The sample gives hundreds of thousands of clones, 70% to 80% of which show up once; about 12% is in the top ten. The sequenced sample consisted of PBMCs. Receptors were obtained from a woman between 40 and 55 years old in good health. Some clones in this sample may be carry-over from other donors' samples. Both conserved end residues are part of each CDR3. The order of the fields is CDR3 DNA, CDR3 protein, clone size, J gene, D gene, V gene. D genes are given only for firm matches. Size is stated for part of the rows, as once, few or many counts, or as a class when the clone is expanded.

CDR3nt: TGCGCCAGCAGCCAAGAGTTCTGGTCGGACAGGGAAGAGACCCAGTACTTC
CDR3aa: CASSQEFWSDREETQYF
abundance: .
j_gene: TRBJ2-5
d_gene: TRBD1
v_gene: TRBV4-3

CDR3nt: TGCAGCGCTGACAGGGGGTGTTACGAGCAGTACTTC
CDR3aa: CSADRGCYEQYF
abundance: .
j_gene: TRBJ2-7
d_gene: TRBD1
v_gene: TRBV29-1

CDR3nt: TGTGCCAGCAGCTTAGTGGATGCGGTCTCTGGGGCCAACGTCCTGACTTTC
CDR3aa: CASSLVDAVSGANVLTF
abundance: .
j_gene: TRBJ2-6
d_gene: .
v_gene: TRBV11-2

CDR3nt: TGTGCCAGCAGTCTCCAGGGATCCCAAGAGACCCAGTACTTC
CDR3aa: CASSLQGSQETQYF
abundance: .
j_gene: TRBJ2-5
d_gene: .
v_gene: TRBV27

CDR3nt: TGTGCCAGCAGCTTGGACCGGATTAACTATGGCTACACCTTC
CDR3aa: CASSLDRINYGYTF
abundance: .
j_gene: TRBJ1-2
d_gene: .
v_gene: TRBV7-2

CDR3nt: TGTGCCAGCAGTGAAACGGGAGTCTGGAATGAGCAGTTCTTC
CDR3aa: CASSETGVWNEQFF
abundance: .
j_gene: TRBJ2-1
d_gene: .
v_gene: TRBV6-5

CDR3nt: TGTGCCAGCGGAAAAGGGGGAAGGGCCCACGAGCAGTACTTC
CDR3aa: CASGKGGRAHEQYF
abundance: .
j_gene: TRBJ2-7
d_gene: .
v_gene: TRBV27

CDR3nt: TGCGCCAGCAGCTTGGTGGGACAGGGAGCAGCCGGGGAGCTGTTTTTT
CDR3aa: CASSLVGQGAAGELFF
abundance: once
j_gene: TRBJ2-2
d_gene: TRBD1
v_gene: TRBV5-1

CDR3nt: TGTGCCAGCAGCTTGGGGGCGGGACTAGCGGGAGTACGATTCTACGAGCAGTACTTC
CDR3aa: CASSLGAGLAGVRFYEQYF
abundance: .
j_gene: TRBJ2-7
d_gene: TRBD2
v_gene: TRBV5-4

CDR3nt: TGCGCCAGCAGCCCAAGGACAGGGACTGAAGCTTTCTTT
CDR3aa: CASSPRTGTEAFF
abundance: many
j_gene: TRBJ1-1
d_gene: TRBD1
v_gene: TRBV5-1

CDR3nt: TGTGCCAGCAGCTTTCTGGACAGCCTCACCGGCATATATTTT
CDR3aa: CASSFLDSLTGIYF
abundance: few
j_gene: TRBJ1-3
d_gene: .
v_gene: TRBV7-2

CDR3nt: TGTGCCAGCAGTGAACTCGGGAGGGGAGAGACCCAGTACTTC
CDR3aa: CASSELGRGETQYF
abundance: .
j_gene: TRBJ2-5
d_gene: TRBD2
v_gene: TRBV6-1

CDR3nt: TGTGCCAGCAGTTCCTACCAGGGGGCGGGTGAAAAACTGTTTTTT
CDR3aa: CASSSYQGAGEKLFF
abundance: few
j_gene: TRBJ1-4
d_gene: TRBD1
v_gene: TRBV28

CDR3nt: TGCGCCAGCAGTGGAGGACTGTTCACCGGGGAGCTGTTTTTT
CDR3aa: CASSGGLFTGELFF
abundance: .
j_gene: TRBJ2-2
d_gene: .
v_gene: TRBV10-1

CDR3nt: TGTGCCAGAAACCCTCACAGAGCAACTAATGAAAAACTGTTTTTT
CDR3aa: CARNPHRATNEKLFF
abundance: .
j_gene: TRBJ1-4
d_gene: .
v_gene: TRBV6-1

CDR3nt: TGTGCCACCAGCAGTACCCCGGGACAGGGAACCTCTACAACCTACGAGCAGTACTTC
CDR3aa: CATSSTPGQGTSTTYEQYF
abundance: .
j_gene: TRBJ2-7
d_gene: TRBD1
v_gene: TRBV15

CDR3nt: TGTGCCAGCAGCTCCAACCCAATGGGCGGGCAGTTCTTC
CDR3aa: CASSSNPMGGQFF
abundance: .
j_gene: TRBJ2-1
d_gene: .
v_gene: TRBV7-2

CDR3nt: TGTGCCAGCTCACCATCGGTCTACAATGAGCAGTTCTTC
CDR3aa: CASSPSVYNEQFF
abundance: once
j_gene: TRBJ2-1
d_gene: .
v_gene: TRBV18

CDR3nt: TGTGCCAGCAGCTTCTATACTGGAAACACCATATATTTT
CDR3aa: CASSFYTGNTIYF
abundance: once
j_gene: TRBJ1-3
d_gene: .
v_gene: TRBV7-2

CDR3nt: TGTGCCAGTAGTCTCGGGCCGGACAGGGAAAACTATGGCTACACCTTC
CDR3aa: CASSLGPDRENYGYTF
abundance: .
j_gene: TRBJ1-2
d_gene: TRBD1
v_gene: TRBV19

CDR3nt: TGCAGCGTTGACCTGGACAGCGCCTACAATGAGCAGTTCTTC
CDR3aa: CSVDLDSAYNEQFF
abundance: many
j_gene: TRBJ2-1
d_gene: .
v_gene: TRBV29-1

CDR3nt: TGTGCCAGCAGTGAGGGAGCACTCTTGGGAAACACCATATATTTT
CDR3aa: CASSEGALLGNTIYF
abundance: .
j_gene: TRBJ1-3
d_gene: .
v_gene: TRBV6-1

CDR3nt: TGTGCTTGGAGTGTACAGGGATCCGGAAACACCATATATTTT
CDR3aa: CAWSVQGSGNTIYF
abundance: .
j_gene: TRBJ1-3
d_gene: .
v_gene: TRBV30

CDR3nt: TGCGCCAGCACCTTACAGGGGGCCAATGAGCAGTTCTTC
CDR3aa: CASTLQGANEQFF
abundance: .
j_gene: TRBJ2-1
d_gene: TRBD1
v_gene: TRBV5-1

CDR3nt: TGTGCCAGCAGCTTAGATGGTGTCGGGATAGGCAACCAAGAGACCCAGTACTTC
CDR3aa: CASSLDGVGIGNQETQYF
abundance: .
j_gene: TRBJ2-5
d_gene: .
v_gene: TRBV7-2

CDR3nt: TGTGCCAGCAGCTCATTAGCGGGAGGGCACAATGAGCAGTTCTTC
CDR3aa: CASSSLAGGHNEQFF
abundance: .
j_gene: TRBJ2-1
d_gene: TRBD2
v_gene: TRBV7-7

CDR3nt: TGTGCCAGCCGGGACCTGAACACCGGGGAGCTGTTTTTT
CDR3aa: CASRDLNTGELFF
abundance: .
j_gene: TRBJ2-2
d_gene: .
v_gene: TRBV6-5

CDR3nt: TGTGCCAGCAGTGCACCGGGAATCAGTGAAAAACTGTTTTTT
CDR3aa: CASSAPGISEKLFF
abundance: .
j_gene: TRBJ1-4
d_gene: .
v_gene: TRBV25-1

CDR3nt: TGTGCCAGCTCACCCTTCCCGAGCTCCTACAATGAGCAGTTCTTC
CDR3aa: CASSPFPSSYNEQFF
abundance: once
j_gene: TRBJ2-1
d_gene: .
v_gene: TRBV18

CDR3nt: TGTGCCAGCAGCGCGCAAGTAGCGGGTCCCTCCTACGAGCAGTACTTC
CDR3aa: CASSAQVAGPSYEQYF
abundance: .
j_gene: TRBJ2-7
d_gene: TRBD2
v_gene: TRBV11-2

CDR3nt: TGTGCCAGCAGCAACGGAGATACCTACGAGCAGTACTTC
CDR3aa: CASSNGDTYEQYF
abundance: few
j_gene: TRBJ2-7
d_gene: .
v_gene: TRBV6-6

CDR3nt: TGTGCCAGCAGCCAAGTAGCCAGCGGATACACCGGGGAGCTGTTTTTT
CDR3aa: CASSQVASGYTGELFF
abundance: .
j_gene: TRBJ2-2
d_gene: .
v_gene: TRBV4-2

CDR3nt: TGTGCCACCAGCAGAGATACAACCCGCTATGGCTACACCTTC
CDR3aa: CATSRDTTRYGYTF
abundance: once
j_gene: TRBJ1-2
d_gene: .
v_gene: TRBV15

CDR3nt: TGTGCCACCAGCCCCGGTGCGTGGGGCGGTGACACCGGGGAGCTGTTTTTT
CDR3aa: CATSPGAWGGDTGELFF
abundance: .
j_gene: TRBJ2-2
d_gene: .
v_gene: TRBV15

CDR3nt: TGTGCCAGCAGCCGCGACAGATACTATAGCAATCAGCCCCAGCATTTT
CDR3aa: CASSRDRYYSNQPQHF
abundance: few
j_gene: TRBJ1-5
d_gene: .
v_gene: TRBV7-8

CDR3nt: TGTGCCAGCAGCTTAGGGCAGAACTACAATGAGCAGTTCTTC
CDR3aa: CASSLGQNYNEQFF
abundance: few
j_gene: TRBJ2-1
d_gene: .
v_gene: TRBV7-8

CDR3nt: TGTGCCAGCAGCTTGCCTACAGCTCTTCACGACTATGGCTACACCTTC
CDR3aa: CASSLPTALHDYGYTF
abundance: .
j_gene: TRBJ1-2
d_gene: .
v_gene: TRBV5-6

CDR3nt: TGTGCCAGCAGCTTAGACGGACCCAGGGCCTCCTATGGCTACACCTTC
CDR3aa: CASSLDGPRASYGYTF
abundance: .
j_gene: TRBJ1-2
d_gene: .
v_gene: TRBV7-9

CDR3nt: TGTGCCAGCAGCGTACAGGGAATCGGGGACGAGCAGTACTTC
CDR3aa: CASSVQGIGDEQYF
abundance: .
j_gene: TRBJ2-7
d_gene: .
v_gene: TRBV9

CDR3nt: TGTGCCAGCAGACTAACAGGGGGCAACAATCAGCCCCAGCATTTT
CDR3aa: CASRLTGGNNQPQHF
abundance: .
j_gene: TRBJ1-5
d_gene: TRBD1
v_gene: TRBV28

CDR3nt: TGTGCCAGCAGTTACTCGGGAAGGGAGCAGTACTTC
CDR3aa: CASSYSGREQYF
abundance: .
j_gene: TRBJ2-7
d_gene: .
v_gene: TRBV6-5

CDR3nt: TGTGCCAGTACCATAGGGACAGGGAGACAAGAGACCCAGTACTTC
CDR3aa: CASTIGTGRQETQYF
abundance: .
j_gene: TRBJ2-5
d_gene: TRBD1
v_gene: TRBV19

CDR3nt: TGTGCCACCAGTGGCGGAACAAAATACGAGCAGTACTTC
CDR3aa: CATSGGTKYEQYF
abundance: few
j_gene: TRBJ2-7
d_gene: .
v_gene: TRBV15

CDR3nt: TGTGCCAGCAGTGAAGGGACAGGGCACAACGAGCAGTACTTC
CDR3aa: CASSEGTGHNEQYF
abundance: .
j_gene: TRBJ2-7
d_gene: TRBD1
v_gene: TRBV6-1

CDR3nt: TGCGCCAGCAGCCACCTTGACAATACCTACGAGCAGTACTTC
CDR3aa: CASSHLDNTYEQYF
abundance: .
j_gene: TRBJ2-7
d_gene: .
v_gene: TRBV4-1

CDR3nt: TGTGCCAGCAGTCACCCGGCTAGCGGGAGGACGCAGTACTTC
CDR3aa: CASSHPASGRTQYF
abundance: .
j_gene: TRBJ2-7
d_gene: TRBD2
v_gene: TRBV6-6

CDR3nt: TGCGCCAGCAGCTTGCTTAGTGCGAACACCGGGGAGCTGTTTTTT
CDR3aa: CASSLLSANTGELFF
abundance: .
j_gene: TRBJ2-2
d_gene: .
v_gene: TRBV5-1

CDR3nt: TGTGCCAGCAGCGTAGGTAGCGGGAGTCCCTATGAGCAGTTCTTC
CDR3aa: CASSVGSGSPYEQFF
abundance: .
j_gene: TRBJ2-1
d_gene: TRBD2
v_gene: TRBV9